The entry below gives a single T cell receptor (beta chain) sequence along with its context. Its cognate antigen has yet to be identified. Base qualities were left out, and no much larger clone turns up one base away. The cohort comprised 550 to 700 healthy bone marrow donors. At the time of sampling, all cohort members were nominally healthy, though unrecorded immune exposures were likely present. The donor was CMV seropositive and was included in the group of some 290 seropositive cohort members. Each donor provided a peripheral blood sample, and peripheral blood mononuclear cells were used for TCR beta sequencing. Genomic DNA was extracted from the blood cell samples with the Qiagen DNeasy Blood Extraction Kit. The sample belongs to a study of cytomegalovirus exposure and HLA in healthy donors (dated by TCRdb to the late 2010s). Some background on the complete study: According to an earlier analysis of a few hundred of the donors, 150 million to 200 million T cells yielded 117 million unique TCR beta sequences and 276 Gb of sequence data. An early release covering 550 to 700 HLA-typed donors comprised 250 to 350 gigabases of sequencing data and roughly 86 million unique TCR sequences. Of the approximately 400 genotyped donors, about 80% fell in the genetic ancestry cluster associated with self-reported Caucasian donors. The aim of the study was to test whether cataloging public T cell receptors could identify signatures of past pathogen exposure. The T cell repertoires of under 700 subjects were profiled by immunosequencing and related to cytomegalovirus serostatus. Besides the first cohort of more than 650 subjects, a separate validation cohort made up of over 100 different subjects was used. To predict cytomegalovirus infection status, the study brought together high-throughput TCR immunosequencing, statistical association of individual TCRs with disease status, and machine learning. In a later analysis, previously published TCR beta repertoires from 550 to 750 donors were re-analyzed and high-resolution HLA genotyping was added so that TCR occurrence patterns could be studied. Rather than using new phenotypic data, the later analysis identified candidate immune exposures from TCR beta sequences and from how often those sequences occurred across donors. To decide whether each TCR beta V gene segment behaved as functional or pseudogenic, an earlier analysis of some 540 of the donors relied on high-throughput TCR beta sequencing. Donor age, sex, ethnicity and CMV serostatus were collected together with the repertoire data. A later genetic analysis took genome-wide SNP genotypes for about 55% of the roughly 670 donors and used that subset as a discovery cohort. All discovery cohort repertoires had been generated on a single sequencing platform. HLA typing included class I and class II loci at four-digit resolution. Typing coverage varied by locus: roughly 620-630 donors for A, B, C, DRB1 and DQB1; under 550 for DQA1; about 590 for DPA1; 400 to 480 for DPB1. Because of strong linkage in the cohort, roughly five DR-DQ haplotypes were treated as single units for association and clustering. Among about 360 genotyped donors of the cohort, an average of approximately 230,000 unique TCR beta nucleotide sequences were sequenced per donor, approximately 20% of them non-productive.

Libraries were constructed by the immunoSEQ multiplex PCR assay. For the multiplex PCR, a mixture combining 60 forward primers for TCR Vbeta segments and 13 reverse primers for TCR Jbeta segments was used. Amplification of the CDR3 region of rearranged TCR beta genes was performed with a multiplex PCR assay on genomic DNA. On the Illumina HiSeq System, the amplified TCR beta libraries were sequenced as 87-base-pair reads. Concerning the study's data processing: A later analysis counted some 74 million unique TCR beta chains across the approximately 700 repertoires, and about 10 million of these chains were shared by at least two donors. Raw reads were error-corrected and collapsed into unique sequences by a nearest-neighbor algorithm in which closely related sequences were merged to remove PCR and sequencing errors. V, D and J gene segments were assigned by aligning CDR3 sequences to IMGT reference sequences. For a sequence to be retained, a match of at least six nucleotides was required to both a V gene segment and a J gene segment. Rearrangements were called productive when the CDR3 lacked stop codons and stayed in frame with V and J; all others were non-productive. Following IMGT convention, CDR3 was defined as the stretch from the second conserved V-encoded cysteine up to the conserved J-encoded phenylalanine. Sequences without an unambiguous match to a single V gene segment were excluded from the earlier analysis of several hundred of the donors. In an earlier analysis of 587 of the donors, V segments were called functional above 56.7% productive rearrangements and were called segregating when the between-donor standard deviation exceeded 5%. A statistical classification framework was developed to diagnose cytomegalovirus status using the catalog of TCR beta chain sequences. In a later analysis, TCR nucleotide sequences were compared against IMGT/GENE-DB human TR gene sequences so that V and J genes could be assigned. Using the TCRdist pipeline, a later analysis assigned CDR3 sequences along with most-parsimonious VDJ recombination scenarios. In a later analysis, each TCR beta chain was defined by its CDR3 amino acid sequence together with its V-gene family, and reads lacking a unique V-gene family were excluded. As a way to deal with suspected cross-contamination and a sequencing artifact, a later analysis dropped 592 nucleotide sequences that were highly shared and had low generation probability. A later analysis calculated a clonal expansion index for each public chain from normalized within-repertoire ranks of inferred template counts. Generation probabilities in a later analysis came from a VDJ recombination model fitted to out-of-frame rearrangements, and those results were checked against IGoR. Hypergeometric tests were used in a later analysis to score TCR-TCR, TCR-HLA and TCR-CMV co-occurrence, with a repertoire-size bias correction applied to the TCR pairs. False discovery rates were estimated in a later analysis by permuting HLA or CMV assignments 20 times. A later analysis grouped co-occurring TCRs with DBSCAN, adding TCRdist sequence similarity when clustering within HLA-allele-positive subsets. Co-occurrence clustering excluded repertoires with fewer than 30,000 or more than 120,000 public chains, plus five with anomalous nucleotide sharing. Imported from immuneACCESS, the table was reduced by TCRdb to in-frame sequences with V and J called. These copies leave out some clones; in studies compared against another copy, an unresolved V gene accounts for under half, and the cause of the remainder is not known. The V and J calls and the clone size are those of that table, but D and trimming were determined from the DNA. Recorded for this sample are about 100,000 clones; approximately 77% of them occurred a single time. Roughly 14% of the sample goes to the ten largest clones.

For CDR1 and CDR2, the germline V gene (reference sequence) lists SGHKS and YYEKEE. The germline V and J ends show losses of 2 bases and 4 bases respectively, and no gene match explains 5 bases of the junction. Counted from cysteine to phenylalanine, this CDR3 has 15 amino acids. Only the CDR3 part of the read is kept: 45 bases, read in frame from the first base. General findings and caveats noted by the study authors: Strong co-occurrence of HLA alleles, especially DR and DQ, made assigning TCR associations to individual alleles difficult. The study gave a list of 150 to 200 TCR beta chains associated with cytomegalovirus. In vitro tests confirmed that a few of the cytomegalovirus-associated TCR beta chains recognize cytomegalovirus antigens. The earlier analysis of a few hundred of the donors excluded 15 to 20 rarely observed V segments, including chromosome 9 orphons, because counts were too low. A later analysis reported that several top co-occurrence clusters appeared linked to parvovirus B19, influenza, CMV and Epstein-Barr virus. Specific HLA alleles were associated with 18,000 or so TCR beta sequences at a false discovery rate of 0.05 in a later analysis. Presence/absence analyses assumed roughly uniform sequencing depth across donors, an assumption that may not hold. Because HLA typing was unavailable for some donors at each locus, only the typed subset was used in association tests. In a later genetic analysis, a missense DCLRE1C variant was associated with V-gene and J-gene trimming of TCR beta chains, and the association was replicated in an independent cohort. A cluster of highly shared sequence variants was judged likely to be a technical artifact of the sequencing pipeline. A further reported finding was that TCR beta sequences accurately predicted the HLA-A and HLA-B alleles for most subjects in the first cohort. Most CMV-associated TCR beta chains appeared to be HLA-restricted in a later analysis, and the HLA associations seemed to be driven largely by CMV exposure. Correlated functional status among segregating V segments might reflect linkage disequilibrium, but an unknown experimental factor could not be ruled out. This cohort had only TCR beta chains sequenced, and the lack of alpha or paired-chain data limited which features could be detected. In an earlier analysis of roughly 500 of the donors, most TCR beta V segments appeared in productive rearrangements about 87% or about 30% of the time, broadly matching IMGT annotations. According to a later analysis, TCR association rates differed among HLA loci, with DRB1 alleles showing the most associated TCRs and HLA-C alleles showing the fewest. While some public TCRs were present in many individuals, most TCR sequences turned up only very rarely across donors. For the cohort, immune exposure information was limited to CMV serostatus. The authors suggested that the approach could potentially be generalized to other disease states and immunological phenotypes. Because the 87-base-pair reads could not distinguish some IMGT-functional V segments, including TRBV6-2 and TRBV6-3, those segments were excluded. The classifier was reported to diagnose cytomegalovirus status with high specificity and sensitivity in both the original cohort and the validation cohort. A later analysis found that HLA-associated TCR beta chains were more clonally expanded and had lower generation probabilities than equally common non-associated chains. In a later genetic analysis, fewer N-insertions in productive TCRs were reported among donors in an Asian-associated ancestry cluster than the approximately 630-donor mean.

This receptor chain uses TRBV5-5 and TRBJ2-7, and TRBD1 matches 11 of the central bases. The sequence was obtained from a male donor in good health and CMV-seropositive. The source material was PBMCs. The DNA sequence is TGTGCCAGCAGCTTACAGGACAGGGGGCGGTACGAGCAGTACTTC. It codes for CASSLQDRGRYEQYF.